This TCR beta chain is from a study of cytotoxic CD8 clonotypes in ibrutinib-treated CLL. Study-level findings and limits: Clonality climbed at ibrutinib response, then dropped toward baseline at progression.

As for this clone: What it binds is not known.

Germline-derived CDR1 and CDR2 are SGHDT and YYEEEE. V lost 4 bases, J lost 8 bases, and 15 bases lay in between. The CDR3 totals 14 residues. Sequencing was performed with immunoSEQ multiplex PCR; in TCRdb, only in-frame clones are kept and a portion is missing. The sample has under 150,000 clones, 80% to 95% seen once. This clonotype was obtained from a human donor with chronic lymphocytic leukemia. The specimen comprised PBMCs, sampled after 12 months of ibrutinib treatment. The V call is TRBV5-6, the J call TRBJ1-4; TRBD1 is a possible D gene (6 bases). Here the CDR3 DNA reads TGTGCCAGCAGCCTCGGACAGCCTGGGGAAAAACTGTTTTTT. Protein sequence: CASSLGQPGEKLFF.